This T cell receptor beta chain stems from a study of beta chain features in type 1 diabetes. Study-wide points: A potential influence of HLA type upon TCRB rearrangement remained unresolved herein.

A remark on this clone: Its antigen is as yet unknown. Within the sample, other DNA sequences also encode this same CDR3.

Expressed TCRB transcripts were sequenced because the entire RNA isolate underwent reverse transcription. Here immunoSEQ multiplex PCR was the method, and the copy in TCRdb shows in-frame clones only, minus some. The table has hundreds of thousands of clones, roughly 8% seen once; the top ten hold around 0.45%. Markers CD45RO/CCR7/CD25/CD127/CD95/CD27 served to sort CD4+ naive, central memory, regulatory and stem cell-like memory cells. Sorting produced populations that all topped 95% purity. V lost 4 bases and J lost 2; bases outside the gene matches: 2. This CDR3 spans 13 amino acids. CDR1 and CDR2 (germline): MNHNS, SASEGT.

The sequence came from a woman younger than 35 in good health. Source material: central memory CD4+ T cells from blood. The chain recombines TRBV6-1 with TRBJ2-7, with 7 positions matching TRBD2. The CDR3 here is CASSVAGAYEQYF. The CDR3 DNA is TGTGCCAGCAGTGTCGCGGGGGCCTACGAGCAGTACTTC.